This T cell receptor beta chain was documented in a study of blood T cell repertoires in COVID-19 (TCRdb year 2020). Notes on the research overall: The collaborator samples originated in the United States, Italy and Spain and spanned the acute and convalescent phases of COVID-19. The prospective study material was composed of cDNA or gDNA derived from T cells, B-cell-depleted T cells, or PBMCs. The dataset comprised deeply sampled blood TCRbeta repertoires from subjects exposed to, actively infected with, or recovered from COVID-19. The repertoires were released in a freely available public database intended as a resource for research on the immune response to SARS-CoV-2. The samples were drawn from two sources: the first 160 participants of the ongoing ImmuneRACE study, and approximately 1,300 subjects contributed by 6 global collaborators. A de-identified subject ID, COVID-19 status, age in years and sex were almost always included in the sample metadata. HLA class I and class II types, where available, came from metadata supplied by the sample provider rather than from assay-based typing. The investigation overall reported the following: The amount of clinical and demographic metadata varied by source and participant and was provided uncurated.

Notes on this clone: There is no known antigen for this receptor. No clone much larger than this one lies a single base away; base qualities are absent.

The V and J ends are trimmed by 0 bases and 5 bases, leaving 13 bases between them. The germline V gene encodes CDR1 MNHEY and CDR2 SVGAGI. Including the terminal cysteine and phenylalanine, the CDR3 comprises 16 residues. Only the CDR3 region is kept as DNA, spanning 48 bases read in frame from base 1. TCRbeta CDR3 regions were amplified from genomic DNA by means of the immunoSEQ Assay, a bias-controlled multiplex PCR. The original methods were these. The number of nucleated cells in each sample was estimated by amplification of reference gene primers within the assay. To quantify the absolute abundance of each unique TCRbeta CDR3 rearrangement, sequence reads were collapsed and filtered. For each sample, productive Simpson clonality was calculated as the square root of Simpson's diversity index over productive rearrangements. TCRdb retrieved this table from immuneACCESS and kept in-frame rearrangements only. Not all clones are present; in checked studies, unresolved V genes account for under half, and no reason is known for the remainder. The V and J calls and the clone size are those of that table, but D and trimming were determined from the DNA. This sample gives 270,000 or so clones in total; approximately 85% of them show up just once. 5% to 7.5% of the sample goes to the ten largest clones.

Participants in the prospective study were aged about 18 to 95 years, lived in some 24 United States geographic areas, and enrolled through a virtual design. Cohort assignment in the prospective study relied on participant-reported clinical history from a screening survey and a study questionnaire. Exposed participants were defined as having been in contact with someone with a PCR-confirmed or clinician-diagnosed COVID-19 case within 2 weeks of study entry. Each participant in the prospective study had whole blood, serum and a nasopharyngeal or oropharyngeal swab collected by mobile phlebotomists. Over a roughly 2-month period, participants in the prospective study had the option of providing additional blood draws and questionnaires. Blood samples from the prospective study were shipped frozen or at room temperature prior to DNA extraction.

The receptor's source is a woman aged 45 to 65 who had been exposed to COVID-19. The V and J genes are TRBV6-5 and TRBJ2-2; tentative D gene TRBD1, with 5 bases matching. Sample: PBMCs or T cells enriched from blood (not recorded which). The base sequence is TGTGCCAGCAGTTACTCAAGGGGATTGGGGACCGGGGAGCTGTTTTTT. The resulting protein is CASSYSRGLGTGELFF.